This TCR beta chain stems from a study of blood T cell repertoires in COVID-19 (dated by TCRdb to 2018 to 2020). Describing the broader study: Samples covering the acute and convalescent phases of COVID-19 were provided by collaborators in the United States, Italy and Spain. The material from the prospective study consisted of cDNA or gDNA derived from T cells, B-cell-depleted T cells, or PBMCs. Deeply sampled blood TCRbeta repertoires from subjects exposed to, actively infected with, or recovered from COVID-19 were included in the dataset. The repertoires were made available in a free public database intended to serve as a resource for research on the immune response to SARS-CoV-2. The samples were drawn from the first 160 participants of the ongoing ImmuneRACE study and from 950 to 1,500 subjects provided by 6 global collaborators. Sample metadata almost always included a de-identified subject ID, COVID-19 status, age in years and sex. Where HLA class I and class II types were available, the types were taken from metadata supplied by the sample provider, not from assay-based typing. The investigation overall reported the following: How much clinical and demographic metadata was included differed by source and by participant, and the metadata was provided uncurated.

A word on this clone: The antigen it recognizes is unknown. No base quality information exists; no much larger clone differs at one position.

TCRbeta CDR3 regions were amplified from genomic DNA using the immunoSEQ Assay, a bias-controlled multiplex PCR. Per the original workflow: The number of nucleated cells in each sample was estimated from the amplification of reference gene primers within the assay. To quantify the absolute abundance of each unique TCRbeta CDR3 rearrangement, sequence reads were collapsed and filtered. For each sample, productive Simpson clonality was calculated as the square root of Simpson's diversity index over productive rearrangements. The immuneACCESS repertoire file appears here via TCRdb, limited to in-frame rearrangements. These files lack a portion of the clones; in checked studies, under half of the deficit traces to unresolved V genes, and the cause of the others is not known. The DNA gave D and trimming, while V, J and clone size come from that table. For this sample there are about 180,000 clones; 80% to 90% appear just once. The ten largest clones capture over 7% of the sample.

CDR3 length: 15 amino acids, cysteine to phenylalanine. The entry retains the CDR3 DNA only, 45 bases that are in frame from base 1. V ends up 5 bases short and J 5 bases short, with an unmatched junction base count of 11. The germline V gene supplies CDR1 SGHTA and CDR2 FQGTGA. Each collaborating institution followed its own protocols to collect whole blood in K2EDTA tubes. For TCRbeta analysis, collaborators shipped samples in one of three forms: frozen whole blood, isolated PBMCs, or DNA extracted from either of those sample types. The chain uses TRBV7-3 and TRBJ2-5; TRBD2 lines up with 7 middle nucleotides. This sequence was found in a middle-aged man with active or convalescent COVID-19. The sequencing sample was made of peripheral blood. The DNA sequence follows: TGTGCCAGCAGCCCCGGGACGGGGGGTGGGGAGACCCAGTACTTC. This gives the protein CASSPGTGGGETQYF.